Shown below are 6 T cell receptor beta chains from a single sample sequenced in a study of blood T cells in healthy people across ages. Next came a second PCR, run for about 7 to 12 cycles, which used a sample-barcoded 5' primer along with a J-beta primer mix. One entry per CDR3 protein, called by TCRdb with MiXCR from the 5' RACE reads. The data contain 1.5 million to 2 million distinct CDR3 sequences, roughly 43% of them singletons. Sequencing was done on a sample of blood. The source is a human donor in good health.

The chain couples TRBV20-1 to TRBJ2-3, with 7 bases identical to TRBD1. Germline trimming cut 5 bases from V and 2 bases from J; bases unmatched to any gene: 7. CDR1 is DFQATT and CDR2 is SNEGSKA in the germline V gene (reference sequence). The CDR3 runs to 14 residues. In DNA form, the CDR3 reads TGCAGTGCTCCGGGACAGTTGAACACAGATACGCAGTATTTT. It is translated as CSAPGQLNTDTQYF.

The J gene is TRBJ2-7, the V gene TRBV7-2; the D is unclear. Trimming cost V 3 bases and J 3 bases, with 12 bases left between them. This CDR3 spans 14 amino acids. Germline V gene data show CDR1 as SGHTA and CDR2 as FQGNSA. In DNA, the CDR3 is TGTGCCAGCAGCTTGAGCATCAATCTCTACGAGCAGTACTTC. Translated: CASSLSINLYEQYF.

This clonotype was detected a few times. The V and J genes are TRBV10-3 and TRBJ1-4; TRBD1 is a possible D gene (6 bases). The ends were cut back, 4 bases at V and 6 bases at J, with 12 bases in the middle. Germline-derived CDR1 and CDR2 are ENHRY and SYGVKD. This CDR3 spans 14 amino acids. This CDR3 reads CAISGDTKHEKLFF. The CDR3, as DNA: TGTGCCATCAGTGGGGACACCAAGCATGAAAAACTGTTTTTT.

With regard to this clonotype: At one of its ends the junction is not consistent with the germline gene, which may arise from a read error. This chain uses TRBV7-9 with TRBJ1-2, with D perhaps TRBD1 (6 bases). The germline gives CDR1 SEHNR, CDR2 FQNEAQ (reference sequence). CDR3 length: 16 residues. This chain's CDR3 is CASSFFRGWVGDGHTF. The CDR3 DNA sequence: TGTGCCAGCAGCTTCTTCAGGGGATGGGTTGGTGATGGCCACACCTTC.

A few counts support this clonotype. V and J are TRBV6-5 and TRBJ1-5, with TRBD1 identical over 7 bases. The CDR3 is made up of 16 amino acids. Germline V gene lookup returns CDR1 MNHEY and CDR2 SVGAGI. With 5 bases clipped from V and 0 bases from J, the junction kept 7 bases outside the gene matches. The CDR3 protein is CASSPRTGYSNQPQHF. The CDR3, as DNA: TGTGCCAGCAGTCCCCGGACAGGTTATAGCAATCAGCCCCAGCATTTT.

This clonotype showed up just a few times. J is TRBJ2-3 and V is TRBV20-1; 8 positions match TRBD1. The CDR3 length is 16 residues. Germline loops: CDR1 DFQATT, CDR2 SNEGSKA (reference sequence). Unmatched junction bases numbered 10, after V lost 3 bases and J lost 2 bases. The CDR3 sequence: CSARTPGTGYTDTQYF. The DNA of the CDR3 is TGCAGTGCTAGGACTCCCGGGACAGGATACACAGATACGCAGTATTTT.